What follows is one T cell receptor beta chain and its context. Its antigen is not identified. TCRdb's table, derived via immunoSEQ multiplex PCR, lists solely in-frame clones and lacks some. Here the sample spans fewer than 150,000 clones, 80% to 90% being singletons. Germline CDR1 MNHEY, CDR2 SMNVEV (reference sequence). The CDR3 has 14 amino acids. V shed 6 bases, J shed 6 bases, and the junction held 4 bases outside the gene matches. This record comes from a study of T cell responses to AZD1222 COVID-19 vaccine. Study summary: The analysis combined second doses at about 4 or about 12 weeks. General observations from the study: Repertoire collection took place solely once the T cell response had peaked. An increase in Spike-specific TCR breadth and depth was observed after two AZD1222 doses.

The TCR originated in an adult in good health. This material consisted of peripheral blood, taken on day 0 of AZD1222 vaccination. The chain carries TRBV27 and TRBJ1-6; TRBD1 aligns across 8 bases. CDR3 coding DNA: TGTGCCAGCAGGACAGGGGTCGCTAATTCACCCCTCCACTTT. Its translation: CASRTGVANSPLHF.